The 23 T cell receptor beta chains given below trace back to one sample, sequenced in a study of Ad26.COV2.S vaccination and SARS-CoV-2 variants. As for treatment: 15 to 20 received Ad26.COV2.S at low or high dose, single or two shots; several received placebo; per-sample allocation not given. The samples date from day 63 after the first vaccine or placebo injection. Sequenced by immunoSEQ multiplex PCR; TCRdb stores in-frame clones only, minus some. This sample has about 420,000 clones, with roughly 90% found just once. Here the sequenced sample was peripheral blood, taken in a trial of Ad26.COV2.S vaccine versus placebo. These receptors were obtained from a person aged 18-60 years who received the Ad26.COV2.S COVID-19 vaccine or a placebo.

This clone was counted once. The chain couples TRBV27 to TRBJ1-6; maybe TRBD1 (5 bases). The V end lost 2 bases, the J end lost 9 bases, and 11 bases lay between the germline ends. There are 14 residues in the CDR3. Germline CDR1 MNHEY, CDR2 SMNVEV (reference sequence). The DNA for the CDR3 is TGTGCCAGCAGTTTAGAACAGGTGTCTTCACCCCTCCACTTT. Translating it yields CASSLEQVSSPLHF.

The V and J genes are TRBV4-1 and TRBJ2-1; maybe TRBD1 (6 bases). The V gene lost 2 bases and the J gene lost 0 bases, with 11 bases spanning the gap. The CDR3 spans 16 residues. CDR1 and CDR2 (germline): MGHRA, YSYEKL. In nucleotides, the CDR3 is TGCGCCAGCAGCCAAATCGACAGGAGCTCCTACAATGAGCAGTTCTTC. It is translated as CASSQIDRSSYNEQFF.

The CDR3 DNA follows: TGTGCCAGCAGTTCCATACTAGGATTCTCCTACAATGAGCAGTTCTTC. This gives the protein CASSSILGFSYNEQFF. The V and J genes are TRBV6-6 and TRBJ2-1, with TRBD2 as a possible D gene (5 bases). The germline gives CDR1 MNHNY, CDR2 SVGAGI (reference sequence). Trimming shortened V by 4 bases and J by 0 bases, and 13 bases separated the two germline ends. The CDR3 is 16 residues long.

The chain combines TRBV6-5 with TRBJ1-5; 8 nucleotides align to TRBD1. The CDR3 spans 14 residues. The ends lost 7 bases at V and 3 bases at J; junction bases unmatched: 5. Germline lookup yields CDR1 MNHEY and CDR2 SVGAGI. CDR3 in DNA: TGTGCCAGCACCTCAGGGGGCAACAATCAGCCCCAGCATTTT. It translates to CASTSGGNNQPQHF.

CDR3: CASSLGPLWQFF. The CDR3 DNA is TGTGCCAGCAGCTTAGGTCCGTTATGGCAGTTCTTC. This sequence joins TRBV11-2 and TRBJ2-1; D is undetermined. This CDR3 is built from 12 residues. Germline V lookup: CDR1 SGHAT, CDR2 FQNNGV. The germline V and J ends were trimmed by 1 base and 12 bases, with 10 bases remaining between them.

The rearrangement uses TRBV5-5 and TRBJ2-3, with D possibly matching TRBD2 (6 bases). CDR1 SGHKS and CDR2 YYEKEE come from the germline V gene (reference sequence). There are 14 residues in the CDR3. Trimming stripped 3 bases from V and 8 bases from J, with 16 bases between. The CDR3 DNA reads as TGTGCCAGCAGCTGGGGACTCCTCCGGGGTACGCAGTATTTT. Translation: CASSWGLLRGTQYF.

The chain couples TRBV6-5 to TRBJ1-1, with 8 bases identical to TRBD1. CDR3 size: 15 residues. Per the germline V gene, CDR1 is MNHEY and CDR2 is SVGAGI. With V trimmed by 6 bases and J by 0 bases, 6 bases remained unmatched. For the CDR3, the DNA is TGTGCCAGCAGGAATCAGGGACAGGTGAACACTGAAGCTTTCTTT. Protein sequence: CASRNQGQVNTEAFF.

The gene calls are TRBV6-5 and TRBJ1-4; a weak D match, TRBD1 (5 bases). Germline assignment: CDR1 MNHEY and CDR2 SVGAGI. This CDR3 is built from 15 residues. V lost 6 bases and J 5 bases, leaving 16 bases between the germline ends. CDR3 in amino acids: CASRRDSIPNEKLFF. The CDR3 DNA reads as TGTGCCAGCAGGCGTGACAGTATACCGAATGAAAAACTGTTTTTT.

The chain uses TRBV4-2 and TRBJ1-2; TRBD1 aligns across 9 bases. The germline V gene encodes CDR1 LGHNA and CDR2 YNFKEQ. The ends lost 2 bases at V and 3 bases at J; junction bases unmatched: 10. The CDR3 has 17 amino acids. Here the CDR3 reads CASSQQGRDRAHYGYTF. The DNA for the CDR3 is TGTGCCAGCAGCCAACAAGGCAGGGACAGGGCCCACTATGGCTACACCTTC.

The sample holds a few counts of this clone. This chain uses TRBV14 with TRBJ1-6; D ambiguous. The ends were cut back, 0 bases at V and 10 bases at J, with 16 bases in the middle. The CDR3 covers 16 residues. Germline loops: CDR1 SGHDN, CDR2 FVKESK. CDR3 in amino acids: CASSQDSYLEISPLHF. CDR3 bases: TGTGCCAGCAGCCAAGATTCTTACCTGGAAATATCACCCCTCCACTTT.

The CDR3 reads CASRGAGTGHSPLHF. CDR3 DNA sequence: TGTGCCAGCAGAGGGGCTGGGACAGGGCATTCACCCCTCCACTTT. This chain uses TRBV2 with TRBJ1-6; TRBD1 matches 9 bases. V lost 6 bases to trimming and J lost 8 bases; unmatched junction nucleotides: 8. Germline V gives CDR1 SNHLY, CDR2 FYNNEI. This CDR3 contains 15 residues. The full variable domain, its missing parts supplied by reference TRBV2 and TRBJ1-6, is EPEVTQTPSHQVTQMGQEVILRCVPISNHLYFYWYRQILGQKVEFLVSFYNNEISEKSEIFDDQFSVERPDGSNFTLKIRSTKLEDSAMYFCASRGAGTGHSPLHFGNGTRLTVT.

This chain uses TRBV13 with TRBJ2-5; TRBD1 matches at 10 bases. This CDR3 region has 17 residues. Looked up from germline, CDR1 is PRHDT and CDR2 is FYEKMQ (reference sequence). The ends lost 3 bases at V and 10 bases at J; junction bases unmatched: 17. CDR3 sequence (DNA): TGTGCCAGCAGCTTTGGAGACAGGGGGCGCAGGAAAGGGGGCCAGTACTTC. Translating gives CASSFGDRGRRKGGQYF.

This chain uses TRBV6-2 or TRBV6-3 with TRBJ1-1; D remains unclear. Germline V gene sequence: CDR1 MNHEY, CDR2 SVGEGT. The CDR3 is made up of 11 amino acids. The V end was cut by 0 bases, the J end by 11 bases, with 7 bases between. The CDR3 region is CASSYSGDAFF. CDR3 DNA: TGTGCCAGCAGTTACTCTGGCGACGCTTTCTTT.

V gene TRBV18 combines with J gene TRBJ2-1; D gene unclear. Germline V gene data show CDR1 as KGHSH and CDR2 as LQKENI. V was trimmed by 1 base and J by 6 bases, leaving 13 bases between them. This CDR3 is built from 15 residues. CDR3 amino acids: CASSPQAQWGNEQFF. CDR3 nucleotides: TGTGCCAGCTCACCACAGGCTCAGTGGGGCAATGAGCAGTTCTTC.

The chain recombines TRBV3-1 (or the pseudogene TRBV3-2) with TRBJ1-1, with D perhaps matching TRBD1 (6 bases). Trimming stripped 2 bases from V and 11 bases from J, with 12 bases between. The CDR3 contains 12 residues. Per the germline V gene, CDR1 is LGHDT and CDR2 is YNNKEL (reference sequence). The CDR3 coding sequence is TGTGCCAGCAGCCAATTACAGGGAGAGGCTTTCTTT. This gives the protein CASSQLQGEAFF.

The gene calls are TRBV7-9 and TRBJ1-2; no firm D call. The germline CDR1 and CDR2 sequences are SEHNR and FQNEAQ (reference sequence). The CDR3 is made up of 14 amino acids. Trimming took 1 base from V and 8 from J, leaving 14 bases between them. In DNA, the CDR3 is TGTGCCAGCAGCTTAGAGCGGCCAGAAGGGGGCTACACCTTC. It yields the protein CASSLERPEGGYTF.

This chain uses TRBV5-6 with TRBJ2-6; D is perhaps TRBD2 (5 bases). V was clipped by 0 bases and J by 2 bases, with 6 bases between them. CDR1 is SGHDT, CDR2 YYEEEE, per germline. The CDR3 totals 15 residues. DNA for the CDR3: TGTGCCAGCAGCTTGGGGGGAGCTGGGGCCAACGTCCTGACTTTC. Protein sequence: CASSLGGAGANVLTF.

The chain uses TRBV15 and TRBJ2-7, with TRBD1 identical over 8 bases. The CDR3 loop spans 15 amino acids. The germline V gene has CDR1 LNHNV and CDR2 YYDKDF (reference sequence). J lost 5 bases, V lost 2 bases, and 8 bases had no gene match. In DNA form, the CDR3 reads TGTGCCACCAGCAGAAGCTCGGACAGGGCCCACGAGCAGTACTTC. This codes for CATSRSSDRAHEQYF.

The table lists this clone with a count of one. The V call is TRBV6-5, the J call TRBJ2-1; D gene ambiguous. CDR3 length equals 14 residues. Germline V CDR1 and CDR2: MNHEY, SVGAGI. V was trimmed by 2 bases and J by 0 bases, leaving 5 bases between them. CDR3 nucleotide sequence: TGTGCCAGCAGTTACAAGAGCTCCTACAATGAGCAGTTCTTC. Protein product: CASSYKSSYNEQFF.

The chain joins TRBV27 to TRBJ2-5; unclear D gene. V lost 4 bases and J 5 bases, leaving 17 bases between the germline ends. This CDR3 is 15 amino acids long. Germline V CDR1 and CDR2: MNHEY, SMNVEV (reference sequence). CDR3 in DNA: TGTGCCAGCAGTTCCTTATCTAGTATCCGGGAGACCCAGTACTTC. This sequence encodes CASSSLSSIRETQYF.

As concerns this clone: At the DNA level, this CDR3 is encoded by other sequences in the same sample as well. The V and J genes are TRBV29-1 and TRBJ1-1, with D tentatively TRBD1 (5 bases). Trimming removed 4 bases from V and 4 bases from J, with 10 bases in between. Germline V gives CDR1 SQVTM, CDR2 ANQGSEA. The CDR3 consists of 12 residues. The CDR3 here is CSVVGGPTEAFF. In DNA, the CDR3 is TGCAGCGTTGTGGGGGGACCCACTGAAGCTTTCTTT.

CDR3 bases: TGTGCCAGCAGTCTTAGAACAGGAGGGACAGAAGCCTACGAGCAGTACTTC. Encoded protein: CASSLRTGGTEAYEQYF. V is TRBV2 and J is TRBJ2-7, with D possibly matching TRBD1 (7 bases). CDR3 length: 17 residues. V lost 5 bases to trimming and J lost 2 bases, with 22 bases between them. CDR1 is SNHLY, CDR2 FYNNEI, per germline.

The chain joins TRBV12-3 or TRBV12-4 to TRBJ1-1; possibly TRBD1 for D (5 bases). The CDR3 is 13 amino acids. The germline V and J ends were trimmed by 4 bases and 4 bases, with 10 bases remaining between them. The CDR3 loop reads CASSYGGPTEAFF. DNA of the CDR3: TGTGCCAGCAGTTACGGGGGACCCACTGAAGCTTTCTTT.